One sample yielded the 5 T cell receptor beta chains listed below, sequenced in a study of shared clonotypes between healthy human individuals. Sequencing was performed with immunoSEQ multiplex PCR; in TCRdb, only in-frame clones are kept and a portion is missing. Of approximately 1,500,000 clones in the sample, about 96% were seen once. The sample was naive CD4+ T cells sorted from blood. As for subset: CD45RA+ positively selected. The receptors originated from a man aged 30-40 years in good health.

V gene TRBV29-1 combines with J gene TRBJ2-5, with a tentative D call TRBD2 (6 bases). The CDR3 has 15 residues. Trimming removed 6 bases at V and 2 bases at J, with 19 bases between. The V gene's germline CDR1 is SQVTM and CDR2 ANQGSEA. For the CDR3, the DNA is TGCAGCGTCCGGGGGAGAGGGTGGGCTCAAGAGACCCAGTACTTC. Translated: CSVRGRGWAQETQYF.

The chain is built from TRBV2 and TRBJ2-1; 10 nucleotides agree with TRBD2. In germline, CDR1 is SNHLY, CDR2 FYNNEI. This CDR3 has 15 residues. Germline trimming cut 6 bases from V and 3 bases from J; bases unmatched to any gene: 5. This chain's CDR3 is CASRDRLAGYNEQFF. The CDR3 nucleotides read TGTGCCAGCAGGGATCGACTAGCGGGCTACAATGAGCAGTTCTTC.

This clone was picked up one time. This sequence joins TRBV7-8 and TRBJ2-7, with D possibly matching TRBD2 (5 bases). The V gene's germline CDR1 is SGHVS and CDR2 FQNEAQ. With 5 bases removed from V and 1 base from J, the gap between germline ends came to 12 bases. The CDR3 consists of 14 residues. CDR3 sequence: CASSPREGSYEQYF. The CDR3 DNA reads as TGTGCCAGCAGCCCCCGGGAAGGGTCCTACGAGCAGTACTTC.

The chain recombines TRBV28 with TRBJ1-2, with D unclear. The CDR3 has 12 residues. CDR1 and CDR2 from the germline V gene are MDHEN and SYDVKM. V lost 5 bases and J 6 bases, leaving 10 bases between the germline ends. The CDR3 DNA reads TGTGCCAGCAGTGGAGAGATGCATGGCTACACCTTC. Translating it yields CASSGEMHGYTF.

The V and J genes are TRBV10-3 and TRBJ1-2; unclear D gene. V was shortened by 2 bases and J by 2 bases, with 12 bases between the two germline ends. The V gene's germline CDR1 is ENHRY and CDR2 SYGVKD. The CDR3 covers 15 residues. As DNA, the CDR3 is TGTGCCATCAGTGAGGTTGGACTGCAAAACTATGGCTACACCTTC. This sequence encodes CAISEVGLQNYGYTF.